The present TCR beta chain was sequenced within a study of T cell responses to AZD1222 COVID-19 vaccine. TCRdb's table, derived via immunoSEQ multiplex PCR, lists solely in-frame clones and lacks some. The sample carries roughly 150,000 clones, 80% to 95% recorded once. The CDR3 contains 17 residues. CDR1 and CDR2 (germline): SGHDN, FVKESK. Trimming pared 2 bases from V and 1 base from J, leaving 17 bases between. The chain couples TRBV14 to TRBJ2-5; D is perhaps TRBD1 or TRBD2 (5 bases each). The input for sequencing was peripheral blood, taken 28 days after the second AZD1222 dose. The sequence came from an adult who received the AZD1222 COVID-19 vaccine. CDR3 DNA sequence: TGTGCCAGCAGCCAATCGGGACCGGGTCTCCCCCAAGAGACCCAGTACTTC. Translating it yields CASSQSGPGLPQETQYF.